What follows are 20 T cell receptor beta chains derived from one specimen sequenced in a study of prognosis after radiotherapy for stage I lung cancer. Amplicons of TCR beta CDR3 were generated from genomic DNA by two-round multiplex PCR. The first round of PCR was done with primers that matched each TRBV and TRBJ gene. TCRdb recomputed calls from the multiplex PCR reads with MiXCR, one row per CDR3 protein. The data contain about 31,000 distinct CDR3 sequences, approximately 46% of them singletons. The source material was PBMCs, sampled before or after stereotactic body radiation therapy (not recorded which). The receptors come from a donor at least 50 years old with non-small cell lung cancer.

This clonotype was seen a few times. One base away lies a much larger clone, so this may be a sequencing read error. The rearrangement joins TRBV24-1 to TRBJ2-1; D might be TRBD1 or TRBD2, each matching 5 bases. The germline gives CDR1 KGHDR, CDR2 SFDVKD. The CDR3 runs 16 residues. For the CDR3, the DNA is TGTGCCGCCAGACCATCCGGGGCAGCGGTAGGTCATGAGCAGTTCTTC. It codes for CAARPSGAAVGHEQFF.

In its sample, this clonotype was seen many times. V is TRBV18 and J is TRBJ1-2; maybe TRBD1 (6 bases). This CDR3 comprises 12 residues. V was cut by 6 bases and J by 5 bases, with 10 bases left in between. Germline V gene data show CDR1 as KGHSH and CDR2 as LQKENI. In nucleotides, the CDR3 is TGTGCCAGCTCCCAACAGGGATATGGCTACACCTTC. This translates into CASSQQGYGYTF.

In its sample, this clonotype ranks as medium-sized. The chain joins TRBV20-1 to TRBJ1-1; TRBD1 matches at 7 bases. The germline V gene encodes CDR1 DFQATT and CDR2 SNEGSKA (reference sequence). This CDR3 is built from 15 residues. Trimming cost V 2 bases and J 3 bases; bases outside gene matches: 9. The CDR3 bases are TGCAGTGCTAGATCCCACCAGGGGGGGGACACTGAAGCTTTCTTT. Translated, it gives CSARSHQGGDTEAFF.

This clonotype is deemed medium-sized. The chain joins TRBV6-1 to TRBJ1-1; unclear D gene. Germline V CDR1 and CDR2: MNHNS, SASEGT. The CDR3 totals 14 residues. The V gene lost 6 bases and the J gene lost 0 bases, with 11 bases spanning the gap. The DNA for the CDR3 is TGTGCCAGCAGGCCTTCAGGCGTGAACACTGAAGCTTTCTTT. Protein: CASRPSGVNTEAFF.

Details on this clonotype: One junction end does not reproduce the germline sequence, and a read error may be involved. The V and J genes are TRBV6-2 or TRBV6-3 and TRBJ1-3; 7 nucleotides align to TRBD1. CDR1 and CDR2 (germline): MNHEY, SVGEGT. CDR3 length equals 15 residues. The CDR3 region has the DNA TGTGCCGGCAGTGTAGAGGGGGCCTCTGGAAACACAATATATTTT. Its translation is CAGSVEGASGNTIYF.

This clonotype was detected ten times or more. The V call is TRBV2, the J call TRBJ1-2; D unclear. Trimming removed 2 bases from V and 5 bases from J, with 15 bases in between. The length of the CDR3 is 15 residues. Germline CDR1 and CDR2: SNHLY and FYNNEI. The CDR3 region has the DNA TGTGCCAGCAGTGAATTAAGGGAAATTGGGTATGGCTACACCTTC. This encodes CASSELREIGYGYTF.

Remarks on this clonotype: Sequence at one end of the junction differs from germline and may be a read error. V is TRBV11-3 and J is TRBJ2-1; D is possibly TRBD1 (6 bases). Germline V gene data show CDR1 as SGHNT and CDR2 as YENEEA. The CDR3 loop spans 13 amino acids. CDR3 in amino acids: CAISQGQISEQFF. Written as DNA, the CDR3 is TGTGCCATCAGCCAAGGACAGATCAGTGAGCAGTTCTTC.

This clonotype has more than one count but fewer than ten. This may come from a read error, since a much larger clone is one base off. The chain is built from TRBV19 and TRBJ2-1, with 9 bases matching TRBD2. The V and J ends lost 9 bases and 8 bases, in that order; junction bases with no gene match: 17. The CDR3 has 16 amino acids. CDR1 LNHDA and CDR2 SQIVND come from the germline V gene (reference sequence). The CDR3 nucleotides read TGTGCCAGCTCGAAAGGTGTAGCGGGAGTGCCGGATGAGCAGTTCTTC. This sequence encodes CASSKGVAGVPDEQFF.

The chain links TRBV5-1 to TRBJ2-1, with D possibly matching TRBD2 (5 bases). The germline V and J ends were trimmed by 2 bases and 7 bases, with 16 bases remaining between them. CDR3 length: 15 amino acids. CDR1 and CDR2 (germline): SGHRS, YFSETQ. CDR3 nucleotide sequence: TGCGCCAGCAGCTTAGGACCAGCGGTCCCAAATGAGCAGTTCTTC. As protein: CASSLGPAVPNEQFF.

This clonotype was observed at least ten times. The V and J genes are TRBV7-2 and TRBJ1-5, with D perhaps matching TRBD1 (5 bases). Trimming shortened V by 5 bases and J by 0 bases, and 8 bases separated the two germline ends. Germline V gene lookup returns CDR1 SGHTA and CDR2 FQGNSA. The CDR3 is 14 amino acids. DNA for the CDR3: TGTGCCAGCAGCGTACAGGCTAGCAATCAGCCCCAGCATTTT. Amino acids: CASSVQASNQPQHF.

The sample holds many counts of this clonotype. The chain is built from TRBV30 and TRBJ1-2; 8 bases map to TRBD1. The CDR3 contains 11 residues. V shed 7 bases and J 8 bases; nucleotides not matched to a gene: 6. Germline-derived CDR1 and CDR2 are GTSNPN and SVGIG (reference sequence). In DNA, the CDR3 is TGTGCCTCCAACAGGGGGGGAGGCTACACCTTC. It specifies CASNRGGGYTF.

This clonotype has ten or more counts. Just one base apart from a much larger clone, this may be a read error. The rearrangement links TRBV11-3 to TRBJ1-2; the D is unclear. V shed 3 bases and J shed 9 bases, with 17 bases lying between them. Germline values: CDR1 SGHNT, CDR2 YENEEA. The CDR3 sequence is 14 residues long. The CDR3 bases are TGTGCCAGCAGCTTTTCGTTTGATCCGTATAGCTACACCTTC. Its translation: CASSFSFDPYSYTF.

The chain combines TRBV6-2 or TRBV6-3 with TRBJ1-1; D is undetermined. This CDR3 is 14 amino acids long. Germline V lookup: CDR1 MNHEY, CDR2 SVGEGT. V shed 4 bases and J shed 6 bases, with 15 bases lying between them. CDR3 DNA: TGTGCCAGCAGTTTCATGGGCAGCGGGGCTGAAGCTTTCTTT. It yields the protein CASSFMGSGAEAFF.

By its share, this clonotype is medium-sized. The V and J genes are TRBV20-1 and TRBJ1-2, with D uncertain. Germline CDR1 reads DFQATT; CDR2 reads SNEGSKA (reference sequence). The V and J ends lost 8 bases and 0 bases respectively, with 16 bases between them. This CDR3 comprises 14 residues. The CDR3 DNA reads TGCAGTACCACCTCGGGGTACCCTAACTATGGCTACACCTTC. Amino acids: CSTTSGYPNYGYTF.

This clonotype came up many times. The chain employs TRBV11-2 and TRBJ2-7; 7 bases agree with TRBD2. V was pared by 5 bases and J by 12 bases, with 13 bases of the junction left unmatched. The CDR3 spans 13 residues. The germline CDR1 and CDR2 sequences are SGHAT and FQNNGV. The CDR3 coding sequence is TGTGCCAGCAGCATCCCTGGGAGGGGCCGACGGTACTTC. Protein product: CASSIPGRGRRYF. Based on the CDR3 plus reference TRBV11-2 and TRBJ2-7, the full variable domain is EAGVAQSPRYKIIEKRQSVAFWCNPISGHATLYWYQQILGQGPKLLIQFQNNGVVDDSQLPKDRFSAERLKGVDSTLKIQPAKLEDSAVYLCASSIPGRGRRYFGPGTRLTVT.

This clonotype was found many times. V and J are TRBV28 and TRBJ2-3, with a possible D match to TRBD2 (5 bases). The CDR3 is 14 residues long. The V end lost 4 bases, the J end lost 2 bases, and 10 bases lay between the germline ends. Germline V lookup: CDR1 MDHEN, CDR2 SYDVKM. The CDR3: CASSSVGVTDTQYF. CDR3 DNA: TGTGCCAGCAGTTCTGTCGGGGTCACAGATACGCAGTATTTT.

This clonotype was seen at least ten times. V is TRBV5-1 and J is TRBJ1-5; weak D call: TRBD1 (5 bases). V lost 4 bases to trimming and J lost 2 bases, with 7 bases between them. There are 13 residues in the CDR3. Germline CDR1 is SGHRS and CDR2 is YFSETQ. CDR3 sequence: CASSVGGNQPQHF. Here the CDR3 DNA reads TGCGCCAGCAGCGTGGGGGGCAATCAGCCCCAGCATTTT.

Judged by abundance, this clonotype is medium-sized. The V call is TRBV20-1, the J call TRBJ2-7; 8 nucleotides line up with TRBD1. This CDR3 contains 14 residues. Germline V gives CDR1 DFQATT, CDR2 SNEGSKA (reference sequence). J was trimmed by 1 base and V by 5 bases; bases with no gene match: 7. The CDR3 sequence is CSARSTGDSYEQYF. The CDR3, as DNA: TGCAGTGCTCGTTCGACAGGGGATTCCTACGAGCAGTACTTC.

This clonotype was seen repeatedly, ten times or more. The chain uses TRBV7-3 and TRBJ2-1, with 14 positions matching TRBD2. The length of the CDR3 is 22 residues. Trimming at V came to 2 bases and at J to 0 bases, leaving 15 bases not matched to a gene. The germline V gene encodes CDR1 SGHTA and CDR2 FQGTGA. This CDR3 reads CASSLVSIPGLAGESSYNEQFF. The CDR3 DNA sequence: TGTGCCAGCAGCTTAGTTAGCATTCCGGGACTAGCGGGAGAAAGCTCCTACAATGAGCAGTTCTTC.

By sample fraction, this clonotype is medium-sized. The chain links TRBV6-2 or TRBV6-3 to TRBJ1-3; D ambiguous. Germline CDR1 and CDR2: MNHEY and SVGEGT. The CDR3 totals 12 residues. The germline V and J ends were trimmed by 1 base and 4 bases, with 2 bases remaining between them. Here the CDR3 reads CASSYLGNTIYF. The CDR3 DNA sequence: TGTGCCAGCAGTTACTTAGGAAACACCATATATTTT.